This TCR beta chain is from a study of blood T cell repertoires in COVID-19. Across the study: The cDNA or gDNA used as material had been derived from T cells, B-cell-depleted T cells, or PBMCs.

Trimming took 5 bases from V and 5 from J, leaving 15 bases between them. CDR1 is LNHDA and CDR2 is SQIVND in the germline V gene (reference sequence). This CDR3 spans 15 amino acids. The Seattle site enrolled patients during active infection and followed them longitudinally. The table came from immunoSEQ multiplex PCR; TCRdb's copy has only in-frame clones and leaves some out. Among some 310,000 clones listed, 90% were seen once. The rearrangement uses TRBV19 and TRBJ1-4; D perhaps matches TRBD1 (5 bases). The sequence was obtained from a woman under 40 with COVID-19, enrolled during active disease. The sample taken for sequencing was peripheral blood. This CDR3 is CASSAQTAENEKLFF. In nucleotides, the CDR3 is TGTGCCAGTAGTGCTCAGACAGCCGAGAATGAAAAACTGTTTTTT.